These 18 T cell receptor beta chains share one sample of origin, sequenced in a study of Ad26.COV2.S vaccination and SARS-CoV-2 variants. This sample's treatment: about 20 received Ad26.COV2.S at low or high dose, single or two shots; about 5 received placebo; per-sample allocation not given. Samples analyzed were those drawn on day 63 after the first vaccine or placebo injection. Using immunoSEQ multiplex PCR, the repertoire was profiled, and TCRdb retains in-frame clones only, with some absent. The sample includes around 300,000 clones, about nine tenths of them seen just once. Source: peripheral blood, taken in a trial of Ad26.COV2.S vaccine versus placebo. These receptors all come from a person between 18 and 59 years old who received the Ad26.COV2.S COVID-19 vaccine or a placebo.

The CDR3 sequence is CASSPERGLRTGGFSEAFF. As DNA, the CDR3 is TGTGCCAGCTCACCAGAAAGGGGGTTAAGGACAGGGGGCTTCTCTGAAGCTTTCTTT. The genes are TRBV18 and TRBJ1-1; 11 bases fit TRBD1. Germline V gives CDR1 KGHSH, CDR2 LQKENI. V gave up 2 bases and J gave up 6 bases; unmatched junction bases: 17. The CDR3 totals 19 residues.

V and J are TRBV7-3 and TRBJ2-5; the match to TRBD2 covers 15 bases. J gave up 4 bases and V 1 base, and 10 bases lay outside the gene matches. CDR3 length: 19 amino acids. Germline CDR1 is SGHTA and CDR2 is FQGTGA. CDR3 sequence (DNA): TGTGCCAGCAGCTTAATACCCCGGACTAGCGGGAGGGCCGGAGAGACCCAGTACTTC. Amino acid sequence: CASSLIPRTSGRAGETQYF.

The chain recombines TRBV12-5 with TRBJ2-1; TRBD2 matches 13 bases. This CDR3 spans 15 amino acids. Germline V gene data show CDR1 as LGHNT and CDR2 as FRNRAP. V lost 5 bases to trimming and J lost 8 bases; unmatched junction nucleotides: 6. The CDR3, as DNA: TGTGCTAGTGGTACCGGGACTAGCGGGGTCTATGAGCAGTTCTTC. It yields the protein CASGTGTSGVYEQFF.

V and J are TRBV4-2 and TRBJ1-2, with D tentatively TRBD1 (6 bases). This CDR3 region has 15 residues. Per the germline V gene, CDR1 is LGHNA and CDR2 is YNFKEQ. V lost 0 bases, J lost 3 bases, and 11 bases lay in between. The DNA for the CDR3 is TGTGCCAGCAGCCAAGATCAGGCAGGGGACTATGGCTACACCTTC. This codes for CASSQDQAGDYGYTF.

V usage is TRBV2 and J usage is TRBJ1-1, with 9 bases identical to TRBD1. This CDR3 is 16 amino acids long. The germline gives CDR1 SNHLY, CDR2 FYNNEI. V shed 11 bases, J shed 5 bases, and the junction held 18 bases outside the gene matches. The CDR3 bases are TGTGCCCCCCTGGGGGGTACAGGGGGCAGTCCAACTGAAGCTTTCTTT. Its translation is CAPLGGTGGSPTEAFF.

The chain couples TRBV9 to TRBJ1-2; the D gene is possibly TRBD1 (5 bases). Germline CDR1 is SGDLS and CDR2 is YYNGEE. Trimming cost V 2 bases and J 7 bases, with 12 bases left between them. This CDR3 comprises 13 residues. The CDR3 DNA sequence: TGTGCCAGCAGCGTGACAGAGGGCTTTGGCTACACCTTC. It is translated as CASSVTEGFGYTF.

This rearrangement joins TRBV5-1 to TRBJ2-6, with D perhaps matching TRBD1 (5 bases). The CDR3 spans 16 residues. Germline CDR1 and CDR2: SGHRS and YFSETQ. The V end was cut by 0 bases, the J end by 0 bases, with 7 bases between. The CDR3 loop reads CASSLEGISGANVLTF. The DNA of the CDR3 is TGCGCCAGCAGCTTGGAGGGGATCTCTGGGGCCAACGTCCTGACTTTC.

CDR3 loop: CASIPDRATYGYTF. For the CDR3, the DNA is TGTGCCAGCATCCCGGACAGGGCAACTTATGGCTACACCTTC. The V and J genes are TRBV6-2 or TRBV6-3 and TRBJ1-2, with TRBD1 identical over 8 bases. CDR3 length equals 14 residues. The V gene's germline CDR1 is MNHEY and CDR2 SVGEGT. V trimming: 7 bases; J trimming: 5 bases; junction bases outside the gene matches: 9.

The rearrangement uses TRBV9 and TRBJ2-1; tentative D call: TRBD1 (7 bases). V was pared by 4 bases and J by 15 bases, with 20 bases between. The CDR3 is made up of 13 amino acids. The V gene's germline CDR1 is SGDLS and CDR2 YYNGEE. The DNA for the CDR3 is TGTGCCAGCAGCCCCAGTGGAGGGGGCTATCTGTTCTTC. Translation gives CASSPSGGGYLFF.

The J gene is TRBJ1-1, the V gene TRBV6-2 or TRBV6-3, with D unclear. The CDR3 runs to 13 residues. V lost 4 bases and J lost 11, with 17 bases in between. Germline CDR1 MNHEY, CDR2 SVGEGT. The CDR3 protein is CASSFGERETAFF. The CDR3 bases are TGTGCCAGCAGTTTCGGGGAACGCGAAACGGCTTTCTTT.

This clone was detected many times. V usage is TRBV4-2 and J usage is TRBJ1-1, with a possible D match to TRBD1 (5 bases). The CDR3 runs 15 residues. The V end lost 0 bases, the J end lost 1 base, and 9 bases lay between the germline ends. Germline loops: CDR1 LGHNA, CDR2 YNFKEQ. Here the CDR3 DNA reads TGTGCCAGCAGCCAAGATCTTACAGGGAACACTGAAGCTTTCTTT. It codes for CASSQDLTGNTEAFF.

The chain links TRBV3-1 (or the pseudogene TRBV3-2) to TRBJ2-1, with 10 bases matching TRBD2. The CDR3 spans 15 residues. With 3 bases clipped from V and 8 bases from J, the junction kept 7 bases outside the gene matches. The germline V gene encodes CDR1 LGHDT and CDR2 YNNKEL (reference sequence). This CDR3 reads CASSHSSGGKDEQFF. The DNA for the CDR3 is TGTGCCAGCAGCCACAGTAGCGGGGGGAAGGATGAGCAGTTCTTC.

The chain couples TRBV6-2 or TRBV6-3 to TRBJ2-2, with 8 bases lining up with TRBD1. Trimming removed 5 bases from V and 7 bases from J; junction bases left unmatched: 6. Per the germline V gene, CDR1 is MNHEY and CDR2 is SVGEGT. The CDR3 is 14 amino acids. The CDR3 spells CASSTDREVGELFF. The CDR3 DNA follows: TGTGCCAGCAGTACGGACAGGGAGGTCGGGGAGCTGTTTTTT.

The chain employs TRBV3-1 (or the pseudogene TRBV3-2) and TRBJ1-2, with unresolved D. This CDR3 is built from 15 residues. The V gene lost 0 bases and the J gene lost 5 bases, with 13 bases spanning the gap. Germline V CDR1 and CDR2: LGHDT, YNNKEL (reference sequence). CDR3 nucleotides: TGTGCCAGCAGCCAAGAAGACACCCTGGGGTATGGCTACACCTTC. Residues: CASSQEDTLGYGYTF.

The chain carries TRBV5-4 and TRBJ2-1, with D uncertain. The CDR3 has 14 residues. From germline, CDR1 is SGHNT and CDR2 YYREEE (reference sequence). The V end lost 2 bases, the J end lost 0 bases, and 6 bases lay between the germline ends. CDR3 amino acids: CASSFTSSYNEQFF. CDR3 coding DNA: TGTGCCAGCAGCTTTACGAGCTCCTACAATGAGCAGTTCTTC.

This chain links TRBV28 with TRBJ1-4; 9 nucleotides match TRBD1. V was clipped by 10 bases and J by 6 bases; unmatched bases: 9. In germline, CDR1 is MDHEN, CDR2 SYDVKM. The CDR3 covers 14 residues. In nucleotides, the CDR3 is TGTGCCACTACCGCCGGGACAGGGTATGAAAAACTGTTTTTT. Translated, it gives CATTAGTGYEKLFF.

As to this clone: Other DNA sequences from this sample encode an identical CDR3 as well. The CDR3 is CASSRDRNQPQHF. CDR3 nucleotides: TGTGCCAGTAGCAGGGACCGAAATCAGCCCCAGCATTTT. This chain links TRBV19 with TRBJ1-5; possible D gene TRBD1, 5 bases. This CDR3 comprises 13 residues. V shed 6 bases and J shed 4 bases, with 10 bases lying between them. The germline CDR1 and CDR2 sequences are LNHDA and SQIVND (reference sequence).

The chain has TRBV7-3 and TRBJ2-1; 11 bases map to TRBD2. The CDR3 spans 18 residues. Trimming cost V 2 bases and J 0 bases; bases outside gene matches: 6. Germline lookup yields CDR1 SGHTA and CDR2 FQGTGA. The CDR3 DNA reads TGTGCCAGCAGCTTATATGGGACTAGCGGCAGCTCCTACAATGAGCAGTTCTTC. Translating it yields CASSLYGTSGSSYNEQFF.